A selection of T cell receptor beta chains follows, all from one sample in a study of blood T cell repertoires in COVID-19. Assay used: immunoSEQ multiplex PCR; TCRdb lists only in-frame clones, some missing. The data contain 70,000 to 85,000 clones, 87% of them seen just once; the ten biggest clones take up less than 3.5%. Sample: peripheral blood. These receptors came from a woman aged 45-59 years with active or convalescent COVID-19. Both conserved end residues are part of each CDR3. A D gene is named only where the DNA matches it firmly.

cdr3_aa: CASSRISGGAVLEDTQYF
v_call: TRBV7-6
j_call: TRBJ2-3
cdr3_length: 18
d_call: TRBD2

cdr3_aa: CASSLSSEGSYEQYF
v_call: TRBV13
j_call: TRBJ2-7
cdr3_length: 15
d_call: -

cdr3_aa: CATSRVDKAKEEQYF
v_call: TRBV15
j_call: TRBJ2-7
cdr3_length: 15
d_call: -

cdr3_aa: CASSLSGAETQYF
v_call: TRBV7-9
j_call: TRBJ2-5
cdr3_length: 13
d_call: -

cdr3_aa: CAWTLSGVTDTQYF
v_call: TRBV30
j_call: TRBJ2-3
cdr3_length: 14
d_call: TRBD2

cdr3_aa: CASGLDGPLAAQETQYF
v_call: TRBV3-1/TRBV3-2
j_call: TRBJ2-5
cdr3_length: 17
d_call: TRBD2

cdr3_aa: CASSYRAGELFF
v_call: TRBV5-1
j_call: TRBJ2-2
cdr3_length: 12
d_call: -

cdr3_aa: CASNAGTGGLYQETQYF
v_call: TRBV7-9
j_call: TRBJ2-5
cdr3_length: 17
d_call: TRBD1

cdr3_aa: CASSLVPRGGNYGYTF
v_call: TRBV7-2
j_call: TRBJ1-2
cdr3_length: 16
d_call: -

cdr3_aa: CASSELGPGGRNPYGYTF
v_call: TRBV6-1
j_call: TRBJ1-2
cdr3_length: 18
d_call: -

cdr3_aa: CASSPTSGGTFGEQFF
v_call: TRBV11-2
j_call: TRBJ2-1
cdr3_length: 16
d_call: TRBD2

cdr3_aa: CATSRGPVIGLGNEQFF
v_call: TRBV15
j_call: TRBJ2-1
cdr3_length: 17
d_call: -

cdr3_aa: CASSQESPHLGGSNEQFF
v_call: TRBV4-1
j_call: TRBJ2-1
cdr3_length: 18
d_call: -

cdr3_aa: CASSQGQGGNTIYF
v_call: TRBV4-2
j_call: TRBJ1-3
cdr3_length: 14
d_call: TRBD1

cdr3_aa: CATSPRTGADTQYF
v_call: TRBV15
j_call: TRBJ2-3
cdr3_length: 14
d_call: TRBD1

cdr3_aa: CASSYNRGEFF
v_call: TRBV6-5
j_call: TRBJ2-1
cdr3_length: 11
d_call: TRBD1

cdr3_aa: CASSIGEQGPGYTF
v_call: TRBV9
j_call: TRBJ1-2
cdr3_length: 14
d_call: TRBD1

cdr3_aa: CASSLGGDNEQFF
v_call: TRBV12-3/TRBV12-4
j_call: TRBJ2-1
cdr3_length: 13
d_call: -

cdr3_aa: CASIWGRGSKNIQYF
v_call: TRBV2
j_call: TRBJ2-4
cdr3_length: 15
d_call: -

cdr3_aa: CASSLSVRGTEAFF
v_call: TRBV5-6
j_call: TRBJ1-1
cdr3_length: 14
d_call: -

cdr3_aa: CASTIQGGNEAFF
v_call: TRBV6-5
j_call: TRBJ1-1
cdr3_length: 13
d_call: -

cdr3_aa: CASSWTGGFSSGANVLTF
v_call: TRBV27
j_call: TRBJ2-6
cdr3_length: 18
d_call: TRBD1

cdr3_aa: CASSGSDYGYTF
v_call: TRBV18
j_call: TRBJ1-2
cdr3_length: 12
d_call: -

cdr3_aa: CASSLRRTGYGLEEKLFF
v_call: TRBV7-6
j_call: TRBJ1-4
cdr3_length: 18
d_call: TRBD1

cdr3_aa: CAWSFGQGRSYEQYF
v_call: TRBV30
j_call: TRBJ2-7
cdr3_length: 15
d_call: TRBD1

cdr3_aa: CASSQEGQGYEQYF
v_call: TRBV4-1
j_call: TRBJ2-7
cdr3_length: 14
d_call: TRBD1

cdr3_aa: CASSLSGTANNEQFF
v_call: TRBV5-1
j_call: TRBJ2-1
cdr3_length: 15
d_call: TRBD1

cdr3_aa: CASSEETGVLRAFF
v_call: TRBV2
j_call: TRBJ1-1
cdr3_length: 14
d_call: TRBD1

cdr3_aa: CASREGGGNQPQHF
v_call: TRBV6-1
j_call: TRBJ1-5
cdr3_length: 14
d_call: -

cdr3_aa: CASSLGAGTQYF
v_call: TRBV7-9
j_call: TRBJ2-3
cdr3_length: 12
d_call: -

cdr3_aa: CASSQGNRVSGANVLTF
v_call: TRBV3-1/TRBV3-2
j_call: TRBJ2-6
cdr3_length: 17
d_call: -

cdr3_aa: CASSLGDRGRNTEAFF
v_call: TRBV7-9
j_call: TRBJ1-1
cdr3_length: 16
d_call: TRBD1

cdr3_aa: CASSQTGANQPQHF
v_call: TRBV7-9
j_call: TRBJ1-5
cdr3_length: 14
d_call: TRBD1

cdr3_aa: CASSGTASSPLHF
v_call: TRBV7-2
j_call: TRBJ1-6
cdr3_length: 13
d_call: TRBD1

cdr3_aa: CASSSQGAQATDTQYF
v_call: TRBV5-1
j_call: TRBJ2-3
cdr3_length: 16
d_call: TRBD1

cdr3_aa: CASSLTGVSETQYF
v_call: TRBV27
j_call: TRBJ2-5
cdr3_length: 14
d_call: -

cdr3_aa: CASSSPIPNQPQHF
v_call: TRBV5-8
j_call: TRBJ1-5
cdr3_length: 14
d_call: -

cdr3_aa: CASSGLARTDTQYF
v_call: TRBV2
j_call: TRBJ2-3
cdr3_length: 14
d_call: TRBD2

cdr3_aa: CASSQIASGGDSNEQFF
v_call: TRBV3-1/TRBV3-2
j_call: TRBJ2-1
cdr3_length: 17
d_call: TRBD2